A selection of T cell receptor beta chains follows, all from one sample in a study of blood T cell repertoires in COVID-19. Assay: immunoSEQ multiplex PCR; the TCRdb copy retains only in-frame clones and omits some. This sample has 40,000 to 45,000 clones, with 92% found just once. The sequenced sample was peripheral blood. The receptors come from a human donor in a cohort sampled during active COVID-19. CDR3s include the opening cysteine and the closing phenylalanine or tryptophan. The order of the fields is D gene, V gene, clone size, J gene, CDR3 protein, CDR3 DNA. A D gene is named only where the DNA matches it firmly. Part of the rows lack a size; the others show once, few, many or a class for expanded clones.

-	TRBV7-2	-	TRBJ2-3	CASSLAQAGTDTQYF	TGTGCCAGCAGCTTAGCGCAGGCGGGGACAGATACGCAGTATTTT
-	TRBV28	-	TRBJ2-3	CASSFLSGTDTQYF	TGTGCCAGCAGTTTTCTTAGCGGCACAGATACGCAGTATTTT
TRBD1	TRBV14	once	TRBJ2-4	CASSQGMGQIPRAKNIQYF	TGTGCCAGCAGCCAAGGTATGGGACAGATACCCCGAGCCAAAAACATTCAGTACTTC
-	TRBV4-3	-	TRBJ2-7	CASSQGPFSGRRTSYEQYF	TGCGCCAGCAGCCAAGGCCCCTTTTCAGGGCGCCGTACCTCCTACGAGCAGTACTTC
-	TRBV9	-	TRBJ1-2	CASSGATVNYGYTF	TGTGCCAGCAGTGGGGCGACGGTCAACTATGGCTACACCTTC
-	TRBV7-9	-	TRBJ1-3	CASSSAGTWGNTIYF	TGTGCCAGCAGCTCGGCCGGGACTTGGGGAAACACCATATATTTT
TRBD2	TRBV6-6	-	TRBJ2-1	CASRPGTSGRRNEQFF	TGTGCCAGCAGGCCAGGGACTAGCGGGAGGAGAAATGAGCAGTTCTTC
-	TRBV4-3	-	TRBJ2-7	CASSQDNSGSKQYF	TGCGCCAGCAGCCAAGACAATTCAGGGTCGAAGCAGTACTTC
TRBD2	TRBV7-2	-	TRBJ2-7	CASSLLAGSSYEQYF	TGTGCCAGCAGTTTATTAGCGGGAAGCTCCTACGAGCAGTACTTC
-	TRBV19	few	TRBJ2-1	CASSKAESYNEQFF	TGTGCCAGTAGTAAGGCGGAGTCCTACAATGAGCAGTTCTTC
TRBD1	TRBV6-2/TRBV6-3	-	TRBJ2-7	CASSYSAGGRYEQYF	TGTGCCAGCAGTTACTCTGCAGGGGGCAGGTACGAGCAGTACTTC
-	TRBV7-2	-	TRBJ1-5	CASSLGRGDQPQHF	TGTGCCAGCAGCTTGGGCAGGGGCGATCAGCCCCAGCATTTT
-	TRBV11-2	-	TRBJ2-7	CASSSYLLGHSSYEQYF	TGTGCCAGCAGCTCATACCTTTTAGGACATTCATCCTACGAGCAGTACTTC
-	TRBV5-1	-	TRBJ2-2	CASSLRTGVTGELFF	TGCGCCAGCAGCTTGCGGACGGGAGTCACCGGGGAGCTGTTTTTT
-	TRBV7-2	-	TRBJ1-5	CASSPETGRIQPQHF	TGTGCCAGCAGCCCAGAGACAGGTCGGATTCAGCCCCAGCATTTT
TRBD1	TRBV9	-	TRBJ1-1	CASSPRQGSNTEAFF	TGTGCCAGCAGCCCCCGACAGGGCTCGAACACTGAAGCTTTCTTT